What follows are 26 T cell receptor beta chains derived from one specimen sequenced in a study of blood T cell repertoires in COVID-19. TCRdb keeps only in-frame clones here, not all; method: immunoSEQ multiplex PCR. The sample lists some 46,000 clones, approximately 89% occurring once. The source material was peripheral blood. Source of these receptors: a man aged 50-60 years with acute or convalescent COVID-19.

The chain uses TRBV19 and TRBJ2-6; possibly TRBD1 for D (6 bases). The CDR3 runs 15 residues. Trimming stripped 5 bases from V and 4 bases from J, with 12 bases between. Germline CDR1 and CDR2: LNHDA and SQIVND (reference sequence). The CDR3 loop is CASSLGAQGANVLTF. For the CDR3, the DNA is TGTGCCAGTAGTCTGGGGGCTCAGGGGGCCAACGTCCTGACTTTC.

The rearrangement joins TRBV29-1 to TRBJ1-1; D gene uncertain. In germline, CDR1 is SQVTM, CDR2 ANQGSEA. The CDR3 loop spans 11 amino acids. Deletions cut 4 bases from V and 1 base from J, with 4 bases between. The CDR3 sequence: CSVVGNTEAFF. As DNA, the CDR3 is TGCAGCGTTGTCGGGAACACTGAAGCTTTCTTT.

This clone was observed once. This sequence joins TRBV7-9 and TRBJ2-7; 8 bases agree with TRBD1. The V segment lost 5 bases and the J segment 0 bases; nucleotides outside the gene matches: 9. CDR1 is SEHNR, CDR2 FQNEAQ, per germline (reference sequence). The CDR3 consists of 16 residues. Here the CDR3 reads CASSPDRAKISYEQYF. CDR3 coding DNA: TGTGCCAGCAGCCCGGACAGGGCAAAAATCTCCTACGAGCAGTACTTC.

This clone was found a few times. CDR3 in DNA: TGCGCCAGCAGCTTCGGGGCACAGGGCTACGAGCAGTACTTC. It specifies CASSFGAQGYEQYF. The chain couples TRBV5-1 to TRBJ2-7; tentative D call: TRBD1 (6 bases). With 2 bases removed from V and 3 bases from J, the gap between germline ends came to 12 bases. Germline assignment: CDR1 SGHRS and CDR2 YFSETQ. The CDR3 extends over 14 amino acids.

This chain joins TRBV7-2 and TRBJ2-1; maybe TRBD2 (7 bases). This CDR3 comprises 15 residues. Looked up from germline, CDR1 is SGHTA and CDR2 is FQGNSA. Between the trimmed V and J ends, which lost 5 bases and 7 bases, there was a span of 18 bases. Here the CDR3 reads CASSRFVGGQNEQFF. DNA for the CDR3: TGTGCCAGCAGCCGTTTCGTGGGGGGGCAGAATGAGCAGTTCTTC. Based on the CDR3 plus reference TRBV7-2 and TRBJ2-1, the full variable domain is GAGVSQSPSNKVTEKGKDVELRCDPISGHTALYWYRQSLGQGLEFLIYFQGNSAPDKSGLPSDRFSAERTGGSVSTLTIQRTQQEDSAVYLCASSRFVGGQNEQFFGPGTRLTVL.

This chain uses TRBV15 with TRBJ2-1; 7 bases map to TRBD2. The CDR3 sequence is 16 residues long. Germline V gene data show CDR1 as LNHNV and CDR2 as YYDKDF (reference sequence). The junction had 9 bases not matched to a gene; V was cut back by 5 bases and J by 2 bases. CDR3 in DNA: TGTGCCACCAGCCCGGGAGGAGCTCCTACCTACAATGAGCAGTTCTTC. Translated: CATSPGGAPTYNEQFF.

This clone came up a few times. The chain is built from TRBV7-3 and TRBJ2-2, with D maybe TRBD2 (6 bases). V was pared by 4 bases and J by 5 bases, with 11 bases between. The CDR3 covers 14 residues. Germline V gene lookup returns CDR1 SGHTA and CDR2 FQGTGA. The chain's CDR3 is CASSSGGGTGELFF. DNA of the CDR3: TGTGCCAGCAGCTCCGGGGGAGGAACCGGGGAGCTGTTTTTT.

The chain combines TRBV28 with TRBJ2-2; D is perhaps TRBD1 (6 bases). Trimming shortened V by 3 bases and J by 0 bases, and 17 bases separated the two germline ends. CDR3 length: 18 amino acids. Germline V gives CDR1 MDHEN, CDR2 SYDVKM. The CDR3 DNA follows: TGTGCCAGCAGTTTCCCCCCCCCGGGACACCCGAACACCGGGGAGCTGTTTTTT. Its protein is CASSFPPPGHPNTGELFF.

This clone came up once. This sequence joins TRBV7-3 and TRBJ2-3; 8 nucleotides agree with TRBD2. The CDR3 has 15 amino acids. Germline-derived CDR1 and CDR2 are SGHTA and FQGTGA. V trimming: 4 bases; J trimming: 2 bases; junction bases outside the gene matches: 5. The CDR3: CASSSRAGDTDTQYF. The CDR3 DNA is TGTGCCAGCAGCTCCCGAGCGGGGGACACAGATACGCAGTATTTT.

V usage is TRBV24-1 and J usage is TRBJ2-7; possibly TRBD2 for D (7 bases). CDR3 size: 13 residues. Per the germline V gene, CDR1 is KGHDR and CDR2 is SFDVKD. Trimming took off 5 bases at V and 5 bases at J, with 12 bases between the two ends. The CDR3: CATSGGGLDEQYF. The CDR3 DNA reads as TGTGCCACCAGTGGGGGGGGGCTCGACGAGCAGTACTTC.

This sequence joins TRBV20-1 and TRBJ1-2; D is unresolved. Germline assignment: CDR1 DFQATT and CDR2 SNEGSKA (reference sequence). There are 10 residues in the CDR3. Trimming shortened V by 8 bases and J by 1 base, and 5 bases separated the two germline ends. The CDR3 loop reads CSSVNYGYTF. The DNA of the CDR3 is TGCAGTTCGGTTAACTATGGCTACACCTTC.

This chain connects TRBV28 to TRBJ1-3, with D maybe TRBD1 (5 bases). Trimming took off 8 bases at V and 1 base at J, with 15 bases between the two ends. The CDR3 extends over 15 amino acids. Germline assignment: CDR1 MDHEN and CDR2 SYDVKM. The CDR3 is CASRDFHPSGNTIYF. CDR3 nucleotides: TGTGCCAGCCGGGACTTCCACCCTTCTGGAAACACCATATATTTT.

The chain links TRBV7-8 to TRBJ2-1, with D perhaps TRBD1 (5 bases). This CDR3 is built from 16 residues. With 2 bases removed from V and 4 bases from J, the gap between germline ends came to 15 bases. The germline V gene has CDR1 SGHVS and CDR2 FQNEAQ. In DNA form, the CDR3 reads TGTGCCAGCAGCTTAAGATCGCAGGGCGGATACAATGAGCAGTTCTTC. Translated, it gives CASSLRSQGGYNEQFF. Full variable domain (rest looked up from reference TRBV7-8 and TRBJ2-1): GAGVSQSPRYKVAKRGQDVALRCDPISGHVSLFWYQQALGQGPEFLTYFQNEAQLDKSGLPSDRFFAERPEGSVSTLKIQRTQQEDSAVYLCASSLRSQGGYNEQFFGPGTRLTVL.

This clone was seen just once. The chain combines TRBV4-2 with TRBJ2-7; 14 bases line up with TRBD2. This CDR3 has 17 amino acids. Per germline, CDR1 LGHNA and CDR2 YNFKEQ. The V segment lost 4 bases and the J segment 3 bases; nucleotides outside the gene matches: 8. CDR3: CASSLGTSGGQHYEQYF. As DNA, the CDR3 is TGTGCCAGCAGCCTCGGGACTAGCGGGGGTCAGCACTACGAGCAGTACTTC.

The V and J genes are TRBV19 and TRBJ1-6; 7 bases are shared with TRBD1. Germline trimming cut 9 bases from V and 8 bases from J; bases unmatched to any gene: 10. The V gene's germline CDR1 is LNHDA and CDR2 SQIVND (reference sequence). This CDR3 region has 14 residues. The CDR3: CASKNRGPDSPLHF. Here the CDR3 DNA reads TGTGCCAGCAAGAACAGGGGCCCAGATTCACCCCTCCACTTT.

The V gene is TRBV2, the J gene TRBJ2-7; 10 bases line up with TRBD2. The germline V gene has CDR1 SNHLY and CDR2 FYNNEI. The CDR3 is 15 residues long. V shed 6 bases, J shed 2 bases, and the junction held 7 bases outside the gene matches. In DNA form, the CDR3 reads TGTGCCAGCAGAGGATTAGCGGGAGGCCCCTACGAGCAGTACTTC. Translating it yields CASRGLAGGPYEQYF.

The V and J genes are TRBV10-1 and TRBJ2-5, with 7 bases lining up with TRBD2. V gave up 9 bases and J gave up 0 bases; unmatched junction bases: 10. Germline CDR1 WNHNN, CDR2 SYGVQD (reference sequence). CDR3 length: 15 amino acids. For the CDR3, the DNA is TGCGCCAGAGCGGGGCCCCGACCGTACCAAGAGACCCAGTACTTC. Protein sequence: CARAGPRPYQETQYF.

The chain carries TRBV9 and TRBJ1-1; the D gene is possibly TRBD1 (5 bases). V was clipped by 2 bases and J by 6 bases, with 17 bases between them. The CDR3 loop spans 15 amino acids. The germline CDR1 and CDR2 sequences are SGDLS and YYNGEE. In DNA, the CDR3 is TGTGCCAGCAGCGTTACCTCGACAGCGGGCGCTGAAGCTTTCTTT. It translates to CASSVTSTAGAEAFF.

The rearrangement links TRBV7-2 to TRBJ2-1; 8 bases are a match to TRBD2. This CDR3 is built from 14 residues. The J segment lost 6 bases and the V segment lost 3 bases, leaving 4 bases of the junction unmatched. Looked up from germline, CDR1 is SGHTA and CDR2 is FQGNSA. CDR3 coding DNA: TGTGCCAGCAGCTTTCCGGGGGGGTTCAATGAGCAGTTCTTC. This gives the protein CASSFPGGFNEQFF.

The CDR3 DNA follows: TGTGCCAGCCGGCAGGGGAGCTCCTACAATGAGCAGTTCTTC. It is translated as CASRQGSSYNEQFF. J is TRBJ2-1 and V is TRBV27; tentatively, D is TRBD1 (6 bases). The CDR3 loop spans 14 amino acids. The V gene lost 8 bases and the J gene lost 0 bases, with 11 bases spanning the gap. CDR1 and CDR2 (germline): MNHEY, SMNVEV (reference sequence).

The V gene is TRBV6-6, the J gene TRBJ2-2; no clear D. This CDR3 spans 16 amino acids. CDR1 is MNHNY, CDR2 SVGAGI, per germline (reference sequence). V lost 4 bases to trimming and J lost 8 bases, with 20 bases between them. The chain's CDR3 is CASSSPLTSIGGELFF. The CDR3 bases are TGTGCCAGCAGTTCTCCCTTAACTTCGATCGGGGGGGAGCTGTTTTTT.

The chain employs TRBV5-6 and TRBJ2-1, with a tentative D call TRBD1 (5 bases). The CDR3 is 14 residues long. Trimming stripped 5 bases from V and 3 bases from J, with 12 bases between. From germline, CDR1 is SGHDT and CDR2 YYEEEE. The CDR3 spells CASSGAGFYNEQFF. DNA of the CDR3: TGTGCCAGCAGTGGTGCAGGGTTCTACAATGAGCAGTTCTTC.

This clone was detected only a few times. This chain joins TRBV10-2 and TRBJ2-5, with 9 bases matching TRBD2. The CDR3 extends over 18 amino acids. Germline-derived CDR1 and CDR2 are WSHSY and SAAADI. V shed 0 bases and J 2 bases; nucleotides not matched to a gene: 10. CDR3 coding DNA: TGCGCCAGCAGTGAGTCTCCCTGGGTAGCGGGGGCTCAAGAGACCCAGTACTTC. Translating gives CASSESPWVAGAQETQYF.

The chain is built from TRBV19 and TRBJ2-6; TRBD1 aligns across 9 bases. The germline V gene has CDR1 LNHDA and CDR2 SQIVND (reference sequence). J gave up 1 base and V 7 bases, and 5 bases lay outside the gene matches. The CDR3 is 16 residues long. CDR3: CASTLTGGSGANVLTF. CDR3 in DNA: TGTGCCAGTACCTTGACAGGGGGTTCTGGGGCCAACGTCCTGACTTTC.

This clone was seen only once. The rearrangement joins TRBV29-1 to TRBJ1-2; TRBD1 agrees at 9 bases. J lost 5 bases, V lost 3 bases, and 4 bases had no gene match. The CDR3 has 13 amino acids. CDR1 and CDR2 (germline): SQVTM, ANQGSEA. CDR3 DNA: TGCAGCGTTGATGGACAGGGGTATTATGGCTACACCTTC. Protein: CSVDGQGYYGYTF.

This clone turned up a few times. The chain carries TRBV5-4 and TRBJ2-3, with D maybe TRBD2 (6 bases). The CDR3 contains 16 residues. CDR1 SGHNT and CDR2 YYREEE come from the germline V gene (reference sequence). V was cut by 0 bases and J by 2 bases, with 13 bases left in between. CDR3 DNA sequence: TGTGCCAGCAGCTTGGGGGTTAGCGGCAACACAGATACGCAGTATTTT. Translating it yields CASSLGVSGNTDTQYF.